One T cell receptor (beta chain) is described in this entry. Its antigen is undetermined. The record originates from a study of beta chain features in type 1 diabetes. Without exception, sorted populations had purity beyond 95%. Study-level findings and limits: Highly expressing activated T cells could be over-counted with a cDNA template.

Expressed TCRB transcripts were sequenced because the entire RNA isolate underwent reverse transcription. The protocol was immunoSEQ multiplex PCR, while the TCRdb copy is restricted to in-frame clones and leaves out a portion. The sample shows under 300,000 clones, 27% of them seen only once. The CDR3 is 11 amino acids. Deletions cut 2 bases from V and 6 bases from J, with 7 bases between. Per germline, CDR1 GTSNPN and CDR2 SVGIG (reference sequence). The sample comprised central memory CD4+ T cells from blood. This sequence was found in a man aged 25-45 years in good health. This sequence joins TRBV30 and TRBJ1-1, with D unclear. CDR3 region: CAWSFSAEAFF. The DNA for the CDR3 is TGTGCCTGGAGTTTCTCGGCTGAAGCTTTCTTT.